One sample yielded the 18 T cell receptor beta chains listed below, sequenced in a study of response to subunit inactivated influenza vaccine. MiXCR, applied by TCRdb to the RT-PCR reads, yields one record per CDR3 protein. The repertoire includes more than 550,000 distinct CDR3 sequences, approximately 12% of them detected once, and about a tenth sits in the top ten. Sequenced here: PBMCs from blood, sampled on the day of vaccination. These receptors all come from a man aged 50-60 years who received an inactivated influenza vaccine.

The gene calls are TRBV18 and TRBJ2-7; D is ambiguous. The V gene's germline CDR1 is KGHSH and CDR2 LQKENI. Trimming pared 0 bases from V and 2 bases from J, leaving 8 bases between. The CDR3 extends over 14 amino acids. In DNA, the CDR3 is TGTGCCAGCTCACCACCGGCCGCCGCCTACGAGCAGTACTTC. Protein sequence: CASSPPAAAYEQYF.

In its sample, this clonotype was seen a few times. The V call is TRBV4-1, the J call TRBJ2-1; TRBD1 agrees at 7 bases. In germline, CDR1 is MGHRA, CDR2 YSYEKL. Trimming removed 1 base from V and 3 bases from J; junction bases left unmatched: 3. The CDR3 loop spans 15 amino acids. The CDR3 reads CASSQVQGIYNEQFF. In DNA, the CDR3 is TGCGCCAGCAGCCAAGTACAGGGGATCTACAATGAGCAGTTCTTC.

The CDR3: CASSQTYKAFF. Here the CDR3 DNA reads TGTGCCAGCAGTCAGACCTACAAAGCTTTCTTT. The chain combines TRBV12-3 or TRBV12-4 with TRBJ1-1; no firm D call. This CDR3 has 11 amino acids. V lost 5 bases to trimming and J lost 9 bases, with 10 bases between them.

This chain uses TRBV5-1 with TRBJ2-1, with 11 bases lining up with TRBD2. Trimming took 0 bases from V and 12 from J; bases not matched to a gene: 2. The CDR3 covers 13 residues. Germline loops: CDR1 SGHRS, CDR2 YFSETQ. The CDR3 DNA follows: TGCGCCAGCAGCTTGGCCGGACTAGCGGGGCAGTTCTTC. This gives the protein CASSLAGLAGQFF.

This clonotype was detected only a few times. This sequence joins TRBV9 and TRBJ2-1, with D tentatively TRBD2 (6 bases). Trimming stripped 4 bases from V and 8 bases from J, with 19 bases between. Per germline, CDR1 SGDLS and CDR2 YYNGEE. The CDR3 contains 15 residues. The CDR3 loop reads CASSPFEGLSYEQFF. CDR3 nucleotide sequence: TGTGCCAGCAGCCCGTTTGAGGGACTTAGCTATGAGCAGTTCTTC.

The chain is built from TRBV5-6 and TRBJ2-5; 7 positions match TRBD2. From germline, CDR1 is SGHDT and CDR2 YYEEEE. The ends lost 2 bases at V and 5 bases at J; junction bases unmatched: 6. The CDR3 sequence is 14 residues long. The CDR3 bases are TGTGCCAGCAGCTTAACGCTAGCGGCGGAGACCCAGTACTTC. Translation: CASSLTLAAETQYF.

This clonotype was counted many times. This rearrangement joins TRBV7-8 to TRBJ2-2; TRBD2 matches 10 bases. The CDR3 covers 16 residues. In germline, CDR1 is SGHVS, CDR2 FQNEAQ. Unmatched junction bases numbered 4, after V lost 4 bases and J lost 2 bases. CDR3 nucleotide sequence: TGTGCCAGCAGCTCGACTAGCGGGCATAACACCGGGGAGCTGTTTTTT. It translates to CASSSTSGHNTGELFF.

This sequence joins TRBV12-3 or TRBV12-4 and TRBJ2-1; the match to TRBD2 covers 12 bases. The CDR3 contains 14 residues. The V segment lost 10 bases and the J segment 6 bases; nucleotides outside the gene matches: 7. The DNA for the CDR3 is TGTGCCACCACCGGACTAGCGGGATTCAATGAGCAGTTCTTC. Amino acid sequence: CATTGLAGFNEQFF.

With respect to this clonotype: The junction differs from germline at one of its ends, possibly a read error. The CDR3 is CDSSLSSGNSYEQYF. The CDR3 nucleotides are TGTGACAGCAGCTTATCTAGCGGGAATTCCTACGAGCAGTACTTC. This rearrangement joins TRBV7-2 to TRBJ2-7; 9 bases line up with TRBD2. Per germline, CDR1 SGHTA and CDR2 FQGNSA. The CDR3 covers 15 residues.

This clonotype appeared many times. The DNA for the CDR3 is TGTGCCACCAGCAGAGACGAGGCAGAGACCCAGTACTTC. It codes for CATSRDEAETQYF. The chain recombines TRBV15 with TRBJ2-5; D is undetermined. Germline V gives CDR1 LNHNV, CDR2 YYDKDF (reference sequence). Trimming took off 0 bases at V and 4 bases at J, with 6 bases between the two ends. The CDR3 covers 13 residues.

In this sample, this clonotype turned up a few times. The V and J genes are TRBV28 and TRBJ1-6; possibly TRBD1 for D (6 bases). Trimming took off 1 base at V and 3 bases at J, with 22 bases between the two ends. CDR1 is MDHEN, CDR2 SYDVKM, per germline. CDR3 length: 20 residues. In DNA, the CDR3 is TGTGCCAGCAGTTTATTTATCGGGGGGGGCAGCCTCTTCTATAATTCACCCCTCCACTTT. Amino acids: CASSLFIGGGSLFYNSPLHF.

This clonotype showed up just a few times. The chain employs TRBV6-2 or TRBV6-3 and TRBJ1-5; the D is unclear. From germline, CDR1 is MNHEY and CDR2 SVGEGT. The CDR3 has 14 residues. Trimming removed 6 bases at V and 4 bases at J, with 13 bases between. The CDR3 nucleotides read TGTGCCAGCAGCCAAGGGTTCCTTAATCAGCCCCAGCATTTT. Translated, it gives CASSQGFLNQPQHF.

This clonotype was counted many times. V is TRBV7-6 and J is TRBJ2-7, with D maybe TRBD1 (5 bases). Between the trimmed V and J ends, which lost 5 bases and 2 bases, there was a span of 10 bases. This CDR3 region has 13 residues. The germline V gene encodes CDR1 SGHVS and CDR2 FNYEAQ. In DNA, the CDR3 is TGTGCCAGCAGCCGAGGACAAACCTACGAGCAGTACTTC. Translating it yields CASSRGQTYEQYF.

As DNA, the CDR3 is TGCAGTGCTAGAGAAGTCATTGAGCAGTTCTTC. Amino acid sequence: CSAREVIEQFF. The rearrangement links TRBV20-1 to TRBJ2-1; D is ambiguous. Per germline, CDR1 DFQATT and CDR2 SNEGSKA (reference sequence). Trimming cost V 0 bases and J 9 bases, with 6 bases left between them. This CDR3 has 11 amino acids.

This clonotype was counted a few times. The chain couples TRBV3-1 to TRBJ1-1; the D gene is possibly TRBD1 (6 bases). Germline V gives CDR1 LGHDT, CDR2 YNNKEL (reference sequence). The CDR3 has 13 residues. V was trimmed by 5 bases and J by 8 bases, leaving 15 bases between them. CDR3 sequence: CASSDVGGLEAFF. The CDR3 DNA reads as TGTGCCAGCAGCGATGTCGGGGGCTTAGAAGCTTTCTTT.

The V call is TRBV12-3 or TRBV12-4, the J call TRBJ1-4; D not resolved. CDR3 length: 14 residues. Trimming stripped 6 bases from V and 7 bases from J, with 15 bases between. The CDR3 DNA is TGTGCCAGCAGCCGTCTTGGGGTGGGTGAAAAACTGTTTTTT. As protein: CASSRLGVGEKLFF.

The chain combines TRBV14 with TRBJ1-4; D gene unclear. CDR1 and CDR2 from the germline V gene are SGHDN and FVKESK. With 5 bases removed from V and 7 bases from J, the gap between germline ends came to 5 bases. The CDR3 contains 11 residues. CDR3 nucleotides: TGTGCCAGCAGCAATGCTGAAAAACTGTTTTTT. Residues: CASSNAEKLFF.

This chain links TRBV6-5 with TRBJ1-5, with unresolved D. Germline-derived CDR1 and CDR2 are MNHEY and SVGAGI. V lost 4 bases, J lost 7 bases, and 11 bases lay in between. This CDR3 comprises 13 residues. The DNA for the CDR3 is TGTGCCAGCAGTTCCTCGAGGGCCCAGCCCCAGCATTTT. Its protein is CASSSSRAQPQHF.